This T cell receptor beta chain was captured by sequencing in a study of blood T cell repertoires in COVID-19. This table comes from immunoSEQ multiplex PCR, and its TCRdb copy is limited to in-frame clones, with some not included. The sample holds some 400,000 clones, 70% to 90% seen once. Germline V lookup: CDR1 SEHNR, CDR2 FQNEAQ (reference sequence). Trimming took 2 bases from V and 5 from J, leaving 18 bases between them. The CDR3 consists of 17 residues. The sample was PBMCs or T cells enriched from blood (not recorded which). The source is a man aged 25 to 40 who had recovered from COVID-19. This chain connects TRBV7-9 to TRBJ1-4, with D possibly TRBD1 on 6 matching bases. The CDR3 coding sequence is TGTGCCAGCAGCTTACTGAAGTCAGGGGTTGGAAATGAAAAACTGTTTTTT. This codes for CASSLLKSGVGNEKLFF. Complete variable domain (other parts from reference TRBV7-9 and TRBJ1-4): DTGVSQNPRHKITKRGQNVTFRCDPISEHNRLYWYRQTLGQGPEFLTYFQNEAQLEKSRLLSDRFSAERPKGSFSTLEIQRTEQGDSAMYLCASSLLKSGVGNEKLFFGSGTQLSVL.